Sequencing of this T cell receptor beta chain was carried out in a study of cytomegalovirus exposure and HLA in healthy donors. The PCR had 60 Vbeta and 13 Jbeta primers. This table comes from immunoSEQ multiplex PCR, and its TCRdb copy is limited to in-frame clones, with some not included. Seen here are about 150,000 clones, about three fifths observed once, and the top ten hold around 7.1%. Of note for this clone: The junction departs from the called germline gene at one end, perhaps through a read error.

CDR1 SNHLY and CDR2 FYNNEI come from the germline V gene. CDR3 length: 15 residues. The clonotype comes from a woman between 55 and 75 years old in good health and CMV-seropositive. Sequenced: PBMCs. The genes are TRBV2 and TRBJ1-5; 7 nucleotides line up with TRBD1. The CDR3, as DNA: TGTGCCAGTCAGATAGGGGACAGTAGCCATCAGCCCCAGCATTTT. It specifies CASQIGDSSHQPQHF.